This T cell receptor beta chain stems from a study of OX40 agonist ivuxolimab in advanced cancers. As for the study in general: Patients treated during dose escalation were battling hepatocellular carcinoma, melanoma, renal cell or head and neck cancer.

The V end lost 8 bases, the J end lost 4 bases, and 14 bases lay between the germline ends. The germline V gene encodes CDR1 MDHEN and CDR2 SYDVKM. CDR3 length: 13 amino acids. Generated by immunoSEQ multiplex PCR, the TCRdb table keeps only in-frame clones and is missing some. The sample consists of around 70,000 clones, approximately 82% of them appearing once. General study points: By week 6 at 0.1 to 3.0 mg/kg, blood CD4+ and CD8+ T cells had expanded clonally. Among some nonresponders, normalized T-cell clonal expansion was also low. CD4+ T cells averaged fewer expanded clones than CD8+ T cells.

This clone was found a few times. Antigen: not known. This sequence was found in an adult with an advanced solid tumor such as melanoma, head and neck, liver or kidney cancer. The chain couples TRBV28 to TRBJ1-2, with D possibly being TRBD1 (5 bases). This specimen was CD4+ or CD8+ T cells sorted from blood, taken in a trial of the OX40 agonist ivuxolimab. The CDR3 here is CASRPQDSYGYTF. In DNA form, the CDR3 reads TGTGCCAGCCGCCCTCAAGACAGCTATGGCTACACCTTC.